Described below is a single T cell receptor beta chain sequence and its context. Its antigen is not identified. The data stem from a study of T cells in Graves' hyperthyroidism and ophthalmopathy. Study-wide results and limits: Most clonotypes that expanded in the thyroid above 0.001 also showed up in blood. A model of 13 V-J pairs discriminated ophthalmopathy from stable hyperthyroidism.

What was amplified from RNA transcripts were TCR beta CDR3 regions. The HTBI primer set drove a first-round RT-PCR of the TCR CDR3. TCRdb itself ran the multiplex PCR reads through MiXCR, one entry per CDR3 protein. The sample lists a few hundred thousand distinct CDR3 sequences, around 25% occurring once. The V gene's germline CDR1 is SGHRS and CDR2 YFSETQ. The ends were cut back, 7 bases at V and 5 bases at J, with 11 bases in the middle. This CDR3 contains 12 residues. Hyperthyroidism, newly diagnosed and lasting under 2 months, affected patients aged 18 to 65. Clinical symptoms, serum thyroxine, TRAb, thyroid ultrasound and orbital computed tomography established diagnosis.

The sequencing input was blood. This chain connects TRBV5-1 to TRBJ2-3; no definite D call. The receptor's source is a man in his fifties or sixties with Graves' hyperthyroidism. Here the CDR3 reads CASRLDGDTQYF. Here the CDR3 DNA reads TGCGCCAGCCGCCTCGATGGAGATACGCAGTATTTT. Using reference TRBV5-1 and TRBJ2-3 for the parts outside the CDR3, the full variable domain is KAGVTQTPRYLIKTRGQQVTLSCSPISGHRSVSWYQQTPGQGLQFLFEYFSETQRNKGNFPGRFSGRQFSNSRSEMNVSTLELGDSALYLCASRLDGDTQYFGPGTRLTVL.